The 7 T cell receptor beta chains below come from one sample, sequenced in a study of CXCR3-negative and CXCR3-positive naive CD8 T cells. 5' RACE that incorporated UMI labels was used to prepare the TRB cDNA libraries. Each CDR3 protein gets one entry in TCRdb, which reprocessed the 5' RACE reads and gives no DNA. This repertoire comprises some 130,000 distinct CDR3 sequences; its ten largest clones make up 0.49%. Sequenced: naive CXCR3- CD8+ T cells from blood. Subset defined: CD45RO-CCR7+CD27+CD95- naive CD8+ T cells lacking CXCR3 (TNR3-). The receptors come from a human donor in good health. Some clones in this sample may be carry-over from other donors' samples.

J is TRBJ2-7 and V is TRBV7-8; TCRdb calls TRBD2, which cannot be checked without DNA. This CDR3 is built from 16 residues. CDR1 and CDR2 from the germline V gene are SGHVS and FQNEAQ. The CDR3 loop reads CASSLSSPGGVHEQYF. The full variable domain, its missing parts supplied by reference TRBV7-8 and TRBJ2-7, is GAGVSQSPRYKVAKRGQDVALRCDPISGHVSLFWYQQALGQGPEFLTYFQNEAQLDKSGLPSDRFFAERPEGSVSTLKIQRTQQEDSAVYLCASSLSSPGGVHEQYFGPGTRLTVT.

V and J are TRBV5-1 and TRBJ2-4. The germline V gene encodes CDR1 SGHRS and CDR2 YFSETQ. The CDR3 contains 14 residues. The CDR3 here is CASSLDLSTNIQYF.

This chain links TRBV11-2 with TRBJ2-7; TCRdb designates TRBD2, a call that cannot be tested without DNA. Germline assignment: CDR1 SGHAT and CDR2 FQNNGV. The CDR3 spans 14 residues. CDR3 in amino acids: CASSFGTTLYEQYF.

This rearrangement joins TRBV13 to TRBJ2-5; as DNA is missing, the TRBD2 call by TCRdb cannot be tested. Germline V CDR1 and CDR2: PRHDT, FYEKMQ (reference sequence). This CDR3 is built from 17 residues. The CDR3: CASSSPGLAGVRETQYF.

The V call is TRBV7-9, the J call TRBJ2-7; TCRdb outputs TRBD1, but without DNA this stays unchecked. Germline V gives CDR1 SEHNR, CDR2 FQNEAQ (reference sequence). The CDR3 loop spans 13 amino acids. The CDR3: CASGPGRDYEQYF.

The V and J genes are TRBV28 and TRBJ2-1; the TCRdb call, TRBD1, lacks DNA for checking. The CDR3 sequence is 13 residues long. Germline V gene lookup returns CDR1 MDHEN and CDR2 SYDVKM. CDR3 in amino acids: CASRPRGHNEQFF.

This sequence joins TRBV7-9 and TRBJ2-7. CDR3 length equals 12 residues. CDR1 SEHNR and CDR2 FQNEAQ come from the germline V gene (reference sequence). The CDR3 loop is CASSFQAVEQYF. Variable domain in full (rest from reference TRBV7-9 and TRBJ2-7): DTGVSQNPRHKITKRGQNVTFRCDPISEHNRLYWYRQTLGQGPEFLTYFQNEAQLEKSRLLSDRFSAERPKGSFSTLEIQRTEQGDSAMYLCASSFQAVEQYFGPGTRLTVT.